This TCR beta chain was recorded in a study of cytomegalovirus exposure and HLA in healthy donors. Study-wide results and limits: Reports described diagnosis of cytomegalovirus status by the classifier as highly specific and sensitive.

The J segment lost 4 bases and the V segment lost 5 bases, leaving 8 bases of the junction unmatched. The germline V gene encodes CDR1 SGHAT and CDR2 FQNNGV. The CDR3 is made up of 15 amino acids. Libraries were prepared by immunoSEQ multiplex PCR; TCRdb keeps only in-frame clonotypes and omits some of them. Here the sample spans 130,000 to 150,000 clones, roughly 89% being singletons. Concerning this clone itself: Antigen unknown.

This TCR was sampled from a woman aged 18-30 years in good health and CMV-seropositive. The specimen sequenced was PBMCs. The V call is TRBV11-2, the J call TRBJ2-1, with 7 bases aligning to TRBD2. The CDR3 sequence is CASSPGLAVYNEQFF. DNA for the CDR3: TGTGCCAGCAGCCCTGGGCTAGCGGTATACAATGAGCAGTTCTTC.